Listed below are T cell receptor beta chains from one sample, sequenced in a study of OX40 agonist ivuxolimab in advanced cancers. Sequenced by immunoSEQ multiplex PCR; TCRdb stores in-frame clones only, minus some. Of more than 50,000 clones listed, 85% are singletons. Sequenced here: CD4+ or CD8+ T cells sorted from blood, sampled in a trial of the OX40 agonist ivuxolimab. All receptors come from an adult with an advanced solid tumor such as melanoma, head and neck, liver or kidney cancer. The CDR3 runs from the conserved cysteine through the conserved F or W. Each record gives: V gene, J gene, D gene, CDR3 protein. D genes are given only for firm matches.

>TRBV27|TRBJ1-1|.
CASSSRQRLNTEAFF
>TRBV27|TRBJ2-5|TRBD2
CASSPMLAGGGETQYF
>TRBV28|TRBJ2-5|TRBD2
CASSLTSGGQETQYF
>TRBV27|TRBJ1-5|TRBD1
CASSLNQGGNQPQHF
>TRBV5-4|TRBJ2-5|TRBD2
CASSPGLAWETQYF
>TRBV6-6|TRBJ2-1|TRBD1
CASSSDRGHNNEQFF
>TRBV6-1|TRBJ1-1|.
CASTTQALIEAFF
>TRBV14|TRBJ2-2|.
CASSLGLPNTGELFF
>TRBV2|TRBJ2-5|.
CASSDPGNQETQYF
>TRBV19|TRBJ1-3|.
CASDPEGGAGNTIYF
>TRBV4-1|TRBJ2-7|TRBD2
CASSQAETSGYEQYF
>TRBV11-2|TRBJ1-1|.
CASSLDMGWGDTEAFF
>TRBV18|TRBJ2-3|TRBD1
CASSQDRRDTQYF
>TRBV19|TRBJ1-2|.
CASTRLHGDGYTF